The 31 T cell receptor beta chains below all came from one sample that was sequenced in a study of cytomegalovirus exposure and HLA in healthy donors. PCR involved 60 Vbeta and 13 Jbeta primers. Assay used: immunoSEQ multiplex PCR; TCRdb lists only in-frame clones, some missing. This repertoire comprises 200,000 or so clones; its ten largest clones make up around 0.7%. The sample comprised PBMCs. The receptors stem from a boy aged 10-17 years in good health and CMV-seronegative.

J is TRBJ2-7 and V is TRBV5-1; 11 bases fit TRBD1. Germline-derived CDR1 and CDR2 are SGHRS and YFSETQ. The V segment lost 3 bases and the J segment 2 bases; nucleotides outside the gene matches: 7. This CDR3 comprises 16 residues. The CDR3 DNA is TGCGCCAGCAGCTCGGGACCGGGACAGGGGGCCTACGAGCAGTACTTC. Translation gives CASSSGPGQGAYEQYF.

The chain employs TRBV5-6 and TRBJ1-4; 9 nucleotides align to TRBD1. V trimming: 7 bases; J trimming: 8 bases; junction bases outside the gene matches: 9. The CDR3 has 14 amino acids. Germline values: CDR1 SGHDT, CDR2 YYEEEE. In DNA, the CDR3 is TGTGCCAGCCAGCCATGGACAGGGGTCGAAAAACTGTTTTTT. Translated, it gives CASQPWTGVEKLFF.

The chain links TRBV11-2 to TRBJ1-2, with D maybe TRBD1 (6 bases). Germline-derived CDR1 and CDR2 are SGHAT and FQNNGV. The CDR3 has 15 residues. Trimming took off 0 bases at V and 4 bases at J, with 12 bases between the two ends. The CDR3 here is CASSLEAGVAYGYTF. The CDR3 bases are TGTGCCAGCAGCTTAGAGGCAGGGGTCGCCTATGGCTACACCTTC.

The rearrangement uses TRBV28 and TRBJ1-2; maybe TRBD1 (5 bases). There are 16 residues in the CDR3. Germline CDR1 and CDR2: MDHEN and SYDVKM. With 6 bases removed from V and 4 bases from J, the gap between germline ends came to 21 bases. CDR3 protein: CASSDFSTGTVYGYTF. As DNA, the CDR3 is TGTGCCAGCAGCGACTTCTCTACCGGGACTGTCTATGGCTACACCTTC.

The CDR3: CASSFHRDYGYTF. The CDR3 bases are TGTGCCAGCAGTTTCCACCGGGACTATGGCTACACCTTC. The chain has TRBV6-5 and TRBJ1-2; D is undetermined. CDR3 length equals 13 residues. V gave up 4 bases and J gave up 3 bases, with 9 bases separating them. Germline loops: CDR1 MNHEY, CDR2 SVGAGI.

The rearrangement joins TRBV7-2 to TRBJ2-4; maybe TRBD2 (7 bases). V gave up 5 bases and J gave up 8 bases, with 25 bases separating them. CDR1 SGHTA and CDR2 FQGNSA come from the germline V gene. CDR3 length: 17 residues. The CDR3: CASSPVGQLESGDIQYF. The CDR3 DNA sequence: TGTGCCAGCAGCCCTGTAGGACAGCTCGAAAGCGGGGACATTCAGTACTTC.

The rearrangement joins TRBV7-6 to TRBJ2-1; D unresolved. V gave up 4 bases and J gave up 9 bases, with 13 bases separating them. CDR3 length: 13 amino acids. CDR1 is SGHVS and CDR2 is FNYEAQ in the germline V gene. The CDR3 DNA sequence: TGTGCCAGCAGCTCCATCCGAACACCTGAGCAGTTCTTC. It specifies CASSSIRTPEQFF.

The V call is TRBV11-2, the J call TRBJ2-7; tentative D call: TRBD2 (5 bases). The CDR3 runs to 16 residues. The V and J ends lost 1 base and 0 bases respectively, with 13 bases between them. Germline CDR1 reads SGHAT; CDR2 reads FQNNGV. The CDR3, as DNA: TGTGCCAGCAGCTTAGTGGTGGCTAGCCCCTCCTACGAGCAGTACTTC. Its protein product is CASSLVVASPSYEQYF.

The rearrangement links TRBV28 to TRBJ1-2, with D possibly TRBD1 on 5 matching bases. The germline CDR1 and CDR2 sequences are MDHEN and SYDVKM. Between the trimmed V and J ends, which lost 6 bases and 4 bases, there was a span of 21 bases. This CDR3 region has 16 residues. Written as DNA, the CDR3 is TGTGCCAGCAGATTAGGCAGGGCGACTCATGCCTATGGCTACACCTTC. This gives the protein CASRLGRATHAYGYTF.

This chain links TRBV2 with TRBJ1-5, with 8 bases fitting TRBD1. There are 15 residues in the CDR3. Germline-derived CDR1 and CDR2 are SNHLY and FYNNEI. The junction had 14 bases not matched to a gene; V was cut back by 8 bases and J by 8 bases. The CDR3 sequence: CASGTTGASREPQHF. The DNA for the CDR3 is TGTGCCAGCGGCACGACAGGGGCGTCGAGGGAGCCCCAGCATTTT.

The chain carries TRBV5-1 and TRBJ1-2; D gene unclear. Trimming removed 4 bases from V and 4 bases from J, with 11 bases in between. The CDR3 spans 13 residues. Germline CDR1 is SGHRS and CDR2 is YFSETQ. The CDR3 loop reads CASSPTTIYGYTF. CDR3 DNA sequence: TGCGCCAGCAGCCCCACAACAATCTATGGCTACACCTTC.

The chain combines TRBV6-6 with TRBJ1-1, with TRBD1 identical over 9 bases. With V trimmed by 5 bases and J by 5 bases, 6 bases remained unmatched. Germline values: CDR1 MNHNY, CDR2 SVGAGI (reference sequence). The length of the CDR3 is 14 residues. As DNA, the CDR3 is TGTGCCAGCAGTACCCGACAGGGGGGGACTGAAGCTTTCTTT. Translated, it gives CASSTRQGGTEAFF.

The rearrangement joins TRBV18 to TRBJ1-1; the D is unclear. Germline lookup yields CDR1 KGHSH and CDR2 LQKENI. V was cut by 0 bases and J by 1 base, with 12 bases left in between. This CDR3 contains 16 residues. In DNA form, the CDR3 reads TGTGCCAGCTCACCACCTTCAGGAAGGCGGAACACTGAAGCTTTCTTT. Its translation: CASSPPSGRRNTEAFF.

This chain links TRBV28 with TRBJ1-1; D possibly corresponds to TRBD1 (5 bases). V was trimmed by 6 bases and J by 5 bases, leaving 19 bases between them. Germline V lookup: CDR1 MDHEN, CDR2 SYDVKM. There are 15 residues in the CDR3. CDR3 loop: CASSPAGGSGTEAFF. CDR3 in DNA: TGTGCCAGCAGCCCCGCGGGGGGTTCGGGGACTGAAGCTTTCTTT.

The V call is TRBV25-1, the J call TRBJ2-2; weak D call: TRBD2 (5 bases). This CDR3 has 16 residues. V lost 2 bases and J lost 4, with 14 bases in between. Per the germline V gene, CDR1 is MGHDK and CDR2 is SYGVNS. The CDR3 DNA is TGTGCCAGCAGTGAAAACCCAGGACGGGGCACCGGGGAGCTGTTTTTT. Protein: CASSENPGRGTGELFF.

The J gene is TRBJ1-2, the V gene TRBV30; 7 nucleotides agree with TRBD1. The CDR3 sequence is 17 residues long. The ends lost 0 bases at V and 5 bases at J; junction bases unmatched: 15. Looked up from germline, CDR1 is GTSNPN and CDR2 is SVGIG (reference sequence). Written as DNA, the CDR3 is TGTGCCTGGAGTGTCCTAAGGGGACAGAGTTACCATTATGGCTACACCTTC. Protein sequence: CAWSVLRGQSYHYGYTF.

The chain recombines TRBV21-1 with TRBJ2-4; the table's D call, TRBD2, was not checked against the DNA. TRBV21-1 is deemed a pseudogene. This CDR3 contains 13 residues. For the CDR3, the DNA is TGTGCCAGCAGCCTAGCCCAGGAAAACATTCAGTACTTC. This sequence encodes CASSLAQENIQYF.

V and J are TRBV27 and TRBJ1-1; D gene unclear. Trimming took off 0 bases at V and 0 bases at J, with 8 bases between the two ends. The CDR3 runs 15 residues. CDR1 is MNHEY, CDR2 SMNVEV, per germline (reference sequence). CDR3 region: CASSLSRSMNTEAFF. The CDR3 bases are TGTGCCAGCAGTTTATCGCGAAGCATGAACACTGAAGCTTTCTTT.

CDR3 sequence reads: CASSLDRIRHQSRPDYGYTF. DNA for the CDR3: TGTGCCAGCAGCTTAGATCGCATTCGACACCAAAGCCGTCCTGACTATGGCTACACCTTC. The chain uses TRBV11-2 and TRBJ1-2; D uncertain. The CDR3 covers 20 residues. V gave up 0 bases and J gave up 3 bases, with 26 bases separating them. Germline-derived CDR1 and CDR2 are SGHAT and FQNNGV.

This chain uses TRBV5-6 with TRBJ2-7; 14 bases are shared with TRBD2. The CDR3 is made up of 15 amino acids. Germline V lookup: CDR1 SGHDT, CDR2 YYEEEE. Unmatched junction bases numbered 5, after V lost 4 bases and J lost 5 bases. The CDR3 DNA reads as TGTGCCAGCAGCCGTAGGACTAGCGGGGGGAACGAGCAGTACTTC. Translated, it gives CASSRRTSGGNEQYF.

The CDR3 bases are TGCGCCAGCAGGCCGGGACAGCAAGGAAACACCATATATTTT. Translation: CASRPGQQGNTIYF. V gene TRBV23-1 combines with J gene TRBJ1-3, with 7 bases that match TRBD1. TRBV23-1 is an ORF for which the function is uncertain. The CDR3 is 14 residues long. Unmatched junction bases numbered 6, after V lost 6 bases and J lost 4 bases.

CDR3: CAWSVSRSYGYTF. The CDR3 DNA reads as TGTGCCTGGAGTGTAAGTCGGAGCTATGGCTACACCTTC. The chain combines TRBV30 with TRBJ1-2; D unresolved. The germline CDR1 and CDR2 sequences are GTSNPN and SVGIG (reference sequence). The CDR3 is made up of 13 amino acids. V shed 0 bases and J shed 4 bases, with 9 bases lying between them.

The chain couples TRBV18 to TRBJ1-5, with D unresolved. CDR1 and CDR2 from the germline V gene are KGHSH and LQKENI. This CDR3 comprises 14 residues. Trimming pared 6 bases from V and 15 bases from J, leaving 24 bases between. The CDR3 nucleotides read TGTGCCAGCTCCCGCAGACCGATGGCCGAGGCCTCGCATTTT. Translating it yields CASSRRPMAEASHF.

The CDR3 region is CASSLAGVQETQYF. The CDR3 DNA is TGTGCCAGCTCACTAGCGGGGGTCCAAGAGACCCAGTACTTC. The chain couples TRBV18 to TRBJ2-5; 9 bases agree with TRBD2. The CDR3 has 14 residues. Losses at the gene ends were 4 bases for V and 1 base for J; bases not matched to a gene: 1. Germline assignment: CDR1 KGHSH and CDR2 LQKENI.

The chain recombines TRBV9 with TRBJ2-5; weak D call: TRBD1 (5 bases). Per the germline V gene, CDR1 is SGDLS and CDR2 is YYNGEE. The germline V and J ends were trimmed by 3 bases and 2 bases, with 14 bases remaining between them. The CDR3 is 15 residues long. The CDR3 spells CASSADPTVQETQYF. The CDR3 coding sequence is TGTGCCAGCAGCGCCGACCCGACAGTTCAAGAGACCCAGTACTTC.

The J gene is TRBJ2-5, the V gene TRBV11-2; 8 positions match TRBD2. Germline V gene data show CDR1 as SGHAT and CDR2 as FQNNGV. This CDR3 contains 16 residues. Trimming at V came to 3 bases and at J to 5 bases, leaving 11 bases not matched to a gene. The CDR3 DNA sequence: TGTGCCAGCAGCTTGAGCGGGGGCCGCCGCGGGGAGACCCAGTACTTC. Residues: CASSLSGGRRGETQYF.

The genes are TRBV6-5 and TRBJ1-2; no definite D call. Trimming pared 5 bases from V and 8 bases from J, leaving 15 bases between. Germline CDR1 and CDR2: MNHEY and SVGAGI. The CDR3 has 13 residues. The CDR3 nucleotides are TGTGCCAGCAGTCCCGGGAACCGGCTGGGCTACACCTTC. It translates to CASSPGNRLGYTF.

The chain employs TRBV25-1 and TRBJ1-6; TRBD1 is a possible D gene (5 bases). From germline, CDR1 is MGHDK and CDR2 SYGVNS. The CDR3 has 17 amino acids. V was shortened by 4 bases and J by 0 bases, with 13 bases between the two germline ends. The CDR3 region has the DNA TGTGCCAGCAGTGGGGGGGAGACGGGCTCCTATAATTCACCCCTCCACTTT. It encodes CASSGGETGSYNSPLHF.

This chain uses TRBV7-9 with TRBJ2-1, with 8 bases matching TRBD2. This CDR3 region has 15 residues. Losses at the gene ends were 5 bases for V and 6 bases for J; bases not matched to a gene: 9. Germline CDR1 SEHNR, CDR2 FQNEAQ (reference sequence). The CDR3 loop is CASSLTGGPGNEQFF. In DNA form, the CDR3 reads TGTGCCAGCAGCCTTACGGGGGGGCCGGGCAATGAGCAGTTCTTC. The full variable domain, with the rest looked up from reference TRBV7-9 and TRBJ2-1, is DTGVSQNPRHKITKRGQNVTFRCDPISEHNRLYWYRQTLGQGPEFLTYFQNEAQLEKSRLLSDRFSAERPKGSFSTLEIQRTEQGDSAMYLCASSLTGGPGNEQFFGPGTRLTVL.

The chain combines TRBV5-5 with TRBJ2-1; 10 bases are a match to TRBD2. This CDR3 has 14 residues. With V trimmed by 4 bases and J by 3 bases, 1 base remained unmatched. Germline V CDR1 and CDR2: SGHKS, YYEKEE (reference sequence). In nucleotides, the CDR3 is TGTGCCAGCAGCCGACTAGCGGGCTACAATGAGCAGTTCTTC. Its translation is CASSRLAGYNEQFF. The whole variable domain, filled in from reference TRBV5-5 and TRBJ2-1, reads DAGVTQSPTHLIKTRGQQVTLRCSPISGHKSVSWYQQVLGQGPQFIFQYYEKEERGRGNFPDRFSARQFPNYSSELNVNALLLGDSALYLCASSRLAGYNEQFFGPGTRLTVL.

The J gene is TRBJ2-3, the V gene TRBV28, with D possibly being TRBD2 (7 bases). The ends were cut back, 8 bases at V and 4 bases at J, with 16 bases in the middle. CDR1 is MDHEN, CDR2 SYDVKM, per germline. The CDR3 is 14 amino acids. The CDR3 DNA follows: TGTGCCAGCCGGCCGGGGGGCTCCGCAGATACGCAGTATTTT. It encodes CASRPGGSADTQYF.